The 5 T cell receptor beta chains below come from one sample, sequenced in a study of blood T cell repertoires in COVID-19. Only in-frame clones appear in the TCRdb table, and some are missing; sequencing was by immunoSEQ multiplex PCR. The table has some 8,000 clones, 73% seen once. The sample was peripheral blood. The source of these receptors is a human donor in a cohort sampled during active COVID-19.

This clone is medium-sized by share. The chain uses TRBV6-6 and TRBJ2-7, with 10 bases lining up with TRBD2. With 7 bases clipped from V and 5 bases from J, the junction kept 8 bases outside the gene matches. Germline V CDR1 and CDR2: MNHNY, SVGAGI (reference sequence). The CDR3 consists of 14 residues. Here the CDR3 DNA reads TGTGCCAGCACTAGCGGGAGTGTGGGCCACGAGCAGTACTTC. Translating it yields CASTSGSVGHEQYF.

This clone appeared a few times. This chain connects TRBV11-2 to TRBJ2-7, with a possible D match to TRBD1 (6 bases). The V gene's germline CDR1 is SGHAT and CDR2 FQNNGV. The CDR3 totals 15 residues. V lost 1 base and J lost 3, with 13 bases in between. DNA for the CDR3: TGTGCCAGCAGCTTAGCTTTTGGGACAATCTACGAGCAGTACTTC. Translation gives CASSLAFGTIYEQYF.

This sequence joins TRBV19 and TRBJ1-4; 8 bases agree with TRBD1. V was clipped by 5 bases and J by 8 bases; unmatched bases: 7. The CDR3 consists of 14 residues. Germline V gene data show CDR1 as LNHDA and CDR2 as SQIVND (reference sequence). The CDR3 loop reads CASSAQGGGEKLFF. The CDR3 DNA reads TGTGCCAGTAGTGCACAGGGGGGAGGAGAAAAACTGTTTTTT.

V and J are TRBV19 and TRBJ1-1; D is unresolved. This CDR3 comprises 13 residues. With 5 bases removed from V and 4 bases from J, the gap between germline ends came to 11 bases. CDR1 and CDR2 (germline): LNHDA, SQIVND (reference sequence). CDR3 nucleotide sequence: TGTGCCAGTAGTCCTTGGACTTTCACTGAAGCTTTCTTT. Encoded protein: CASSPWTFTEAFF.

V usage is TRBV29-1 and J usage is TRBJ1-2, with a weak D call TRBD1 (6 bases). Trimming took off 5 bases at V and 8 bases at J, with 18 bases between the two ends. The length of the CDR3 is 13 residues. From germline, CDR1 is SQVTM and CDR2 ANQGSEA. CDR3: CSVIPGQSLGYTF. The CDR3 DNA follows: TGCAGCGTTATACCTGGACAGTCGCTAGGCTACACCTTC. The whole variable domain, filled in from reference TRBV29-1 and TRBJ1-2, reads SAVISQKPSRDICQRGTSLTIQCQVDSQVTMMFWYRQQPGQSLTLIATANQGSEATYESGFVIDKFPISRPNLTFSTLTVSNMSPEDSSIYLCSVIPGQSLGYTFGSGTRLTVV.